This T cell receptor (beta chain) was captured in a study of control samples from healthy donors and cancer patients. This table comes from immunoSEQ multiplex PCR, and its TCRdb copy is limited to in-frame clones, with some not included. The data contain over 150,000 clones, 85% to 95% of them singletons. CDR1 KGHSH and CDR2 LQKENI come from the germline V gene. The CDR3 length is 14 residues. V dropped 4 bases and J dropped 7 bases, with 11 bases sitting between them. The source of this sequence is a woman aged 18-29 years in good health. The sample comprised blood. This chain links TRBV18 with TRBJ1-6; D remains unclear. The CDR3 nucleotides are TGTGCCAGCTCACAGGGAGTGGGAAATTCACCCCTCCACTTT. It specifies CASSQGVGNSPLHF.